This T cell receptor (beta chain) was captured by sequencing in a study of neurological immune-mediated disorders. TCRdb re-called the 5' RACE reads with MiXCR, one entry per CDR3 protein. The data show tens of thousands of distinct CDR3 sequences, approximately 3.9% seen once. This clonotype was recorded many times. From germline, CDR1 is DFQATT and CDR2 SNEGSKA (reference sequence). The CDR3 extends over 16 amino acids. Losses at the gene ends were 6 bases for V and 6 bases for J; bases not matched to a gene: 15. The gene calls are TRBV20-1 and TRBJ2-4; 9 bases fit TRBD2. This sequence originates from a man between 60 and 70 years old with multiple sclerosis. Sequencing used PBMCs. CDR3 protein: CSATHSATSGRNIQYF. The DNA of the CDR3 is TGCAGTGCGACACACAGCGCGACTAGCGGTCGAAACATTCAGTACTTC.